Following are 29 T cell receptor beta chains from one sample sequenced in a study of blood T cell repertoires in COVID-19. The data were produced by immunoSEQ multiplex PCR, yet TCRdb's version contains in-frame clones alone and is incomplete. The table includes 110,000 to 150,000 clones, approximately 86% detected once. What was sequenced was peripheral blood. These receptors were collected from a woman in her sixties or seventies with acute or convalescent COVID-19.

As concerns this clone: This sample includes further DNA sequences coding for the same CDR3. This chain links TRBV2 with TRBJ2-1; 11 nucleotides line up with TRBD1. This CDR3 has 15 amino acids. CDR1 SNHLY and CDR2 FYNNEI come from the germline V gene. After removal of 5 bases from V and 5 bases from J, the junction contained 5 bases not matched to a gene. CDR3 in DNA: TGTGCCAGCAGTCGCCGGGACAGGGGGAACAATGAGCAGTTCTTC. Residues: CASSRRDRGNNEQFF.

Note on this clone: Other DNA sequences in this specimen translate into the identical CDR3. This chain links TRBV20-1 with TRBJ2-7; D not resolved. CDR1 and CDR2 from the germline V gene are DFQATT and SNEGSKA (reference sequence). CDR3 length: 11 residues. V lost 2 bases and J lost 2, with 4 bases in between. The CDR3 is CSARRAYEQYF. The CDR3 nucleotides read TGCAGTGCTAGACGCGCCTACGAGCAGTACTTC.

The CDR3 reads CAWSIRGAVYNGYTF. The CDR3 bases are TGTGCCTGGAGTATACGGGGGGCAGTGTATAATGGCTACACCTTC. This sequence joins TRBV30 and TRBJ1-2; D possibly corresponds to TRBD1 (6 bases). V was cut by 2 bases and J by 6 bases, with 19 bases left in between. CDR3 length: 15 residues. The germline V gene has CDR1 GTSNPN and CDR2 SVGIG (reference sequence).

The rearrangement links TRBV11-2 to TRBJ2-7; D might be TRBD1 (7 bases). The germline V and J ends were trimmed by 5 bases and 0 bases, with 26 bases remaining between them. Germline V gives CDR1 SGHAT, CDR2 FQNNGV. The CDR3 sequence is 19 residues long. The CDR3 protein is CASSAGQTVVVGPSYEQYF. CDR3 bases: TGTGCCAGCAGCGCGGGACAGACTGTGGTGGTAGGACCCTCCTACGAGCAGTACTTC.

The CDR3 loop reads CASSFPRSGNTIYF. In DNA, the CDR3 is TGTGCCAGCAGCTTCCCTAGATCTGGAAACACCATATATTTT. This chain uses TRBV5-6 with TRBJ1-3; D ambiguous. V was shortened by 2 bases and J by 1 base, with 7 bases between the two germline ends. The CDR3 contains 14 residues. CDR1 and CDR2 (germline): SGHDT, YYEEEE.

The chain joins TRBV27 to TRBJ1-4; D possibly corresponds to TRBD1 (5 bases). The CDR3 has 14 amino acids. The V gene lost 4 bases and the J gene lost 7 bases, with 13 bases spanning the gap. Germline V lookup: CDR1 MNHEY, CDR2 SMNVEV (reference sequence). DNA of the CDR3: TGTGCCAGCAGTTGGGGCAGATCGGGTGAAAAACTGTTTTTT. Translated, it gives CASSWGRSGEKLFF.

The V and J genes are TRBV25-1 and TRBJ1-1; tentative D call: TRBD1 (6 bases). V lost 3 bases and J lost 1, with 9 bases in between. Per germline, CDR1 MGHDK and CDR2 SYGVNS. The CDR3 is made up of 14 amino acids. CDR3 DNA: TGTGCCAGCAGTGACCGGACAGAGAACACTGAAGCTTTCTTT. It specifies CASSDRTENTEAFF.

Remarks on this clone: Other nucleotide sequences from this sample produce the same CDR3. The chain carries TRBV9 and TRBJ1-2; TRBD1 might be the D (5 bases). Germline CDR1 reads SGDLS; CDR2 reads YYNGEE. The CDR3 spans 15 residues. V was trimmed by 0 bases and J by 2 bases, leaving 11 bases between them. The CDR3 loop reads CASSVEGQGNYGYTF. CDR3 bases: TGTGCCAGCAGCGTAGAAGGCCAGGGAAACTATGGCTACACCTTC.

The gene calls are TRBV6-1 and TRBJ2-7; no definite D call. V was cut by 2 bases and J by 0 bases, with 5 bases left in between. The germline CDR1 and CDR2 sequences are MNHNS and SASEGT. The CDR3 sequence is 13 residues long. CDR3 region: CASSEMASYEQYF. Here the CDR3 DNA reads TGTGCCAGCAGTGAAATGGCCTCCTACGAGCAGTACTTC.

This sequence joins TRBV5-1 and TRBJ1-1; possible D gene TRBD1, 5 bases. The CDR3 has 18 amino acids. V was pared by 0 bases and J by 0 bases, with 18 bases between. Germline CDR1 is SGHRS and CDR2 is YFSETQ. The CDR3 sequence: CASSLVGPRARLNTEAFF. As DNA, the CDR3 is TGCGCCAGCAGCTTGGTGGGTCCCAGGGCGCGCTTGAACACTGAAGCTTTCTTT.

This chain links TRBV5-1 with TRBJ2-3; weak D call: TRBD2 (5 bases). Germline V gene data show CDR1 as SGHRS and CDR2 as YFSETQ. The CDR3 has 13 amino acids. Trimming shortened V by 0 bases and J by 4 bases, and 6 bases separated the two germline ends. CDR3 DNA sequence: TGCGCCAGCAGCTTGGCCGGGGCAGATACGCAGTATTTT. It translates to CASSLAGADTQYF.

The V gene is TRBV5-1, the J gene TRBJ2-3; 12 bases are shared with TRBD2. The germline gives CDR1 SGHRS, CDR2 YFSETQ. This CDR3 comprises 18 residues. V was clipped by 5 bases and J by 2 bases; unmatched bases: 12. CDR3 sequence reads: CASSKLAGGNPYTDTQYF. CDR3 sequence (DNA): TGCGCCAGCAGTAAACTAGCGGGGGGCAACCCCTACACAGATACGCAGTATTTT.

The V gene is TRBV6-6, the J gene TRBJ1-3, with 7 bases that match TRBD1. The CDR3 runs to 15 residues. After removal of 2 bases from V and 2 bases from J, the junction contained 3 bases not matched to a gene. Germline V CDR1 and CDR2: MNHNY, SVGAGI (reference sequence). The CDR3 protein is CASSYITGAGNTIYF. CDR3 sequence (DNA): TGTGCCAGCAGTTACATTACAGGGGCTGGAAACACCATATATTTT.

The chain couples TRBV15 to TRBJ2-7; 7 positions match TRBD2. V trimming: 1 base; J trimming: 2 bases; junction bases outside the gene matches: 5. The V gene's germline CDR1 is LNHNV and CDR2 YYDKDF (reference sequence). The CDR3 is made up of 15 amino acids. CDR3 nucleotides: TGTGCCACCAGCAGAGTCACGGGGGGAGCCTACGAGCAGTACTTC. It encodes CATSRVTGGAYEQYF.

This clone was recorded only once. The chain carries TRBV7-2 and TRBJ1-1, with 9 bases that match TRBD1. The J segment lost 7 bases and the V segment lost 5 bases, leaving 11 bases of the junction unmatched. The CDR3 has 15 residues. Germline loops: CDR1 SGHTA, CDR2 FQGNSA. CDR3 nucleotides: TGTGCCAGCAGCAGGACCGGGACAGGGAATCGTGAAGCTTTCTTT. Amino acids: CASSRTGTGNREAFF.

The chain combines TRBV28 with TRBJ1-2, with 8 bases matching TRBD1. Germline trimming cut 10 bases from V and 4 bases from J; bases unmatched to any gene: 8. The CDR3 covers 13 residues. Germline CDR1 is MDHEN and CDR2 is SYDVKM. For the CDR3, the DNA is TGTGCCATCCAGGGGGCCCATGGCTATGGCTACACCTTC. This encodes CAIQGAHGYGYTF.

The CDR3 region has the DNA TGTGCCAGCAGTTGGACAGGGGCCGGAAACACCATATATTTT. This codes for CASSWTGAGNTIYF. This chain joins TRBV7-9 and TRBJ1-3; 9 positions match TRBD1. The V segment lost 6 bases and the J segment 4 bases; nucleotides outside the gene matches: 4. Germline-derived CDR1 and CDR2 are SEHNR and FQNEAQ (reference sequence). This CDR3 is built from 14 residues. Drawing the rest from reference TRBV7-9 and TRBJ1-3, the complete variable domain is DTGVSQNPRHKITKRGQNVTFRCDPISEHNRLYWYRQTLGQGPEFLTYFQNEAQLEKSRLLSDRFSAERPKGSFSTLEIQRTEQGDSAMYLCASSWTGAGNTIYFGEGSWLTVV.

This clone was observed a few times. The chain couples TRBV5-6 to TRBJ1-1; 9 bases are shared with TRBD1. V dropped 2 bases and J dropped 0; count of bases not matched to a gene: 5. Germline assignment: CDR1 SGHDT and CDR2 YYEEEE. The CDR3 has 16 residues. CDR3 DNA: TGTGCCAGCAGCTTAAAAGGGACAGGGTTGAACACTGAAGCTTTCTTT. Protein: CASSLKGTGLNTEAFF.

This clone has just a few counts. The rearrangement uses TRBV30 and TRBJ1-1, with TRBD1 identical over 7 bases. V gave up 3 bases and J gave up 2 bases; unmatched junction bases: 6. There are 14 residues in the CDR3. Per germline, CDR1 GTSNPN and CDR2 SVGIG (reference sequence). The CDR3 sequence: CAWRGDRRNTEAFF. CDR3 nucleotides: TGTGCCTGGAGGGGGGACAGACGAAACACTGAAGCTTTCTTT. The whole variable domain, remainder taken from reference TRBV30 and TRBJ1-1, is SQTIHQWPATLVQPVGSPLSLECTVEGTSNPNLYWYRQAAGRGLQLLFYSVGIGQISSEVPQNLSASRPQDRQFILSSKKLLLSDSGFYLCAWRGDRRNTEAFFGQGTRLTVV.

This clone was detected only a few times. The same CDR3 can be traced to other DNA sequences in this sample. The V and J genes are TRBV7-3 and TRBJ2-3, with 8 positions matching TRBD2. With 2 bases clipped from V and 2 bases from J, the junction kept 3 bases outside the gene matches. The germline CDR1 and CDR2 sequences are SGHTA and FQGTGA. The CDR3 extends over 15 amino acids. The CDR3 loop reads CASSLAGGSTDTQYF. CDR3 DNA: TGTGCCAGCAGCTTAGCGGGGGGTTCCACAGATACGCAGTATTTT. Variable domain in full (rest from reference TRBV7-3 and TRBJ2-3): GAGVSQTPSNKVTEKGKYVELRCDPISGHTALYWYRQSLGQGPEFLIYFQGTGAADDSGLPNDRFFAVRPEGSVSTLKIQRTERGDSAVYLCASSLAGGSTDTQYFGPGTRLTVL.

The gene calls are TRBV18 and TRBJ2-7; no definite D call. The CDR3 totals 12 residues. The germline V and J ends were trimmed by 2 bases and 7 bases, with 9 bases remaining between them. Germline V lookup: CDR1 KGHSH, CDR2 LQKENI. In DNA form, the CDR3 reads TGTGCCAGCTCACCAGTGGCACCTGAGCAGTACTTC. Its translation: CASSPVAPEQYF.

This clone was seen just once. The CDR3 DNA reads as TGTGCCATCAGTGAGTCCGTTTCGGGTGGAAGGGAGCAGTACTTC. It codes for CAISESVSGGREQYF. V and J are TRBV10-3 and TRBJ2-7; D is undetermined. Trimming took 0 bases from V and 7 from J, leaving 16 bases between them. Germline lookup yields CDR1 ENHRY and CDR2 SYGVKD. CDR3 length equals 15 residues.

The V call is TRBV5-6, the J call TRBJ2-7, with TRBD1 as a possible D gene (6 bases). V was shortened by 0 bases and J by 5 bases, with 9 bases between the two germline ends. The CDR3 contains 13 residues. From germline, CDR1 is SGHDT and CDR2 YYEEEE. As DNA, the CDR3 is TGTGCCAGCAGCTTGGGGACAGTACACGAGCAGTACTTC. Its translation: CASSLGTVHEQYF.

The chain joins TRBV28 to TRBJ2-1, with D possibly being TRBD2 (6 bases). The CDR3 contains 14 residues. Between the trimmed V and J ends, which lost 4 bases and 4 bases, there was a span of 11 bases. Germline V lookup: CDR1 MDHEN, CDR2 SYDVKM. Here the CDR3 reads CASSYRGRYNEQFF. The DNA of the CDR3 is TGTGCCAGCAGTTATCGGGGGAGGTACAATGAGCAGTTCTTC.

The chain's CDR3 is CATSRVGGTDETPTGELFF. Written as DNA, the CDR3 is TGTGCCACCAGCAGAGTTGGTGGGACAGACGAAACTCCCACCGGGGAGCTGTTTTTT. The chain couples TRBV15 to TRBJ2-2, with TRBD1 matching over 7 bases. Germline lookup yields CDR1 LNHNV and CDR2 YYDKDF (reference sequence). This CDR3 spans 19 amino acids. V dropped 1 base and J dropped 4; count of bases not matched to a gene: 15.

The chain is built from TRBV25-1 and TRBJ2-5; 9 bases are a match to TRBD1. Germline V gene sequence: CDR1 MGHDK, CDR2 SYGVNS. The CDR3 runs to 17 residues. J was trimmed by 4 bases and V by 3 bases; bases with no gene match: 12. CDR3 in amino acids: CASSEIRQGVMGETQYF. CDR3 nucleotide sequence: TGTGCCAGCAGTGAGATAAGACAGGGGGTTATGGGAGAGACCCAGTACTTC.

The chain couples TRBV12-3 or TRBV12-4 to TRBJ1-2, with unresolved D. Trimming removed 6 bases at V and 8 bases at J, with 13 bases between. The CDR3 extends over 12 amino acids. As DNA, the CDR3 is TGTGCCAGCAGGCCGGGGAGCGGAGGCTACACCTTC. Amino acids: CASRPGSGGYTF.

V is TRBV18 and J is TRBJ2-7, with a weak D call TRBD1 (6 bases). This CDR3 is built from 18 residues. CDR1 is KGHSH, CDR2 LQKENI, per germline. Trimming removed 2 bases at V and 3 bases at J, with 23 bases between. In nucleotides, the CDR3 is TGTGCCAGCTCACCAAAACGCAGCCGTGGGGGCAGCGGCTACGAGCAGTACTTC. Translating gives CASSPKRSRGGSGYEQYF.

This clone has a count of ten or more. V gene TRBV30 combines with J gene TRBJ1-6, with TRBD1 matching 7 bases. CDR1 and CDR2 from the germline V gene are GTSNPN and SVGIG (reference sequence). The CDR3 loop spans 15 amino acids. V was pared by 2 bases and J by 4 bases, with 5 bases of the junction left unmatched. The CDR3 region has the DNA TGTGCCTGGAGTAATAGGGGACAGTATAATTCACCCCTCCACTTT. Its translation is CAWSNRGQYNSPLHF.